The source of this T cell receptor (beta chain) is a study of Graves' ophthalmopathy and Graves' hyperthyroidism (dated by TCRdb to the late 2010s). For context, the study as a whole: Stable hyperthyroidism was defined as no progression to ophthalmopathy within 18 months of follow-up. In total, around 140 blood samples were TCR-sequenced: approximately 42 ophthalmopathy, under 85 hyperthyroidism and roughly 17 hyperthyroidism-to-ophthalmopathy patients. To tell Graves' ophthalmopathy apart from Graves' hyperthyroidism, and to predict which patients would progress to ophthalmopathy, the study relied on TCR beta repertoire signatures. To explore V-J signatures distinguishing ophthalmopathy from hyperthyroidism, a discovery set of about a hundred patients (more than 40 ophthalmopathy, 57 stable hyperthyroidism) was enrolled. An independent validation cohort was composed of some 18 hyperthyroidism patients and 17 patients who later progressed from hyperthyroidism to ophthalmopathy. In six hyperthyroidism patients, the T-cell repertoire of thyroid tissue was compared with the T-cell repertoire of blood. After sampling, hyperthyroidism patients received methimazole starting at 30 mg daily, and ophthalmopathy patients received high-dose intravenous methylprednisolone.

The germline V gene (reference sequence) gives CDR1 as DFQATT and CDR2 as SNEGSKA. The CDR3 starts with the cysteine, ends with the phenylalanine, and has 18 residues. Of all the DNA, just the CDR3 is kept, 54 bases in frame from base 1. Trimming removed 1 base from V and 4 bases from J; the gene matches leave 8 bases unexplained. Results the study describes overall, beyond this receptor: In cross-validation, the 13-signature model distinguished ophthalmopathy from stable hyperthyroidism with 85% to 90% sensitivity and roughly 81% specificity, and in the test set the corresponding values were approximately 80% and 75%. No statistical method was used to set the sample size in advance, and the investigators knew which group each participant was assigned to. Most of the expanded thyroid clonotypes with a frequency above 0.001 were also detected in blood, and it was suggested that the thyroid immune response may be reflected by blood repertoires. In validation, the model predicted ophthalmopathy progression with less than 71% sensitivity and approximately 78% specificity; approximately 12 predicted patients were CT-confirmed with GO in a median of around 6 months.

For repertoire sequencing, TCR beta CDR3 regions were amplified from RNA transcripts. HTBI primers and the Qiagen OneStep RT-PCR kit were used in a first-round RT-PCR, which was followed by a second-round multiplex PCR, size selection and purification. Sequencing of the libraries was carried out on an Illumina HiSeq2000 in paired-end mode with 100 bp reads. The authors' analysis ran thus. Reads were processed with SOAPnuke, discarding reads with adapters, uncalled bases, mean Phred below 15, or no exact constant-primer or identifier match. High-quality paired reads were merged with COPE v1.2.5. Each unique nucleotide sequence was treated as a clonotype, and MiTCR v1.1 was used to align the clonotypes to the IMGT TRB V, D and J references. The analysis was limited to V-J combinations with a frequency above 0.0001, which together covered around 99% of the repertoires. For each V-J combination, a TCR clonal expansion and chaos score was defined as the ratio of F50 clonal expansion to chaos observed in the TCRdist matrix. Welch's t-statistics and random forest were used to reduce the features to some 13 V-J combinations, which were then used as input to a naive Bayes classifier. The Morisita-Horn index was used to measure how similar the thyroid and blood repertoires were. TCRdb passed the public sequencing reads through fastp at Q25 and MiXCR, retaining productive beta sequences. Duplicate CDR3 protein sequences are folded into a single record with the most common DNA and genes. What appears here as the V and J calls and clone size reflects TCRdb's work, not the paper's. A total of 560,000 or so distinct CDR3 sequences appear in this sample, 39% of them only once. The ten largest clones capture about 4.1% of the sample.

The hyperthyroidism patients were 18 to 65 years old and newly diagnosed, with a disease duration of less than 2 months. Patients with other autoimmune diseases, uncontrolled infections, pregnancy or lactation were excluded. Clinical symptoms, serum thyroxine, TRAb, thyroid ultrasound and orbital computed tomography formed the basis of the diagnosis. Total RNA was extracted with Trizol reagent and quality-checked on an Agilent 2100 Bioanalyzer. This clonotype has at least ten counts. Its antigen has not been determined. Base qualities were left out, and no much larger clone turns up one base away. In this chain, TRBV20-1 is recombined with TRBJ2-6; 12 of the junction bases match TRBD2. The clonotype was recovered from an adult man with Graves' hyperthyroidism. Input material: peripheral blood or thyroid tissue (not recorded which). The sequence in DNA is TGCAGTGCTAGAGGGACTAGCGGGGCCCTTGGAGGGGCCAACGTCCTGACTTTC. Translated, this is CSARGTSGALGGANVLTF.